This T cell receptor beta chain was retrieved from a study of molecular identifiers for immune sequencing clone quantification. Across the whole study: The replicates split RNA from around 18,000 or 91,000 naive CD8 cells five ways and sequenced four.

In its sample, this clonotype was seen many times. Naive CD8 T cell sorting was performed on the CD8+CD4-CCR7+CD45RA+ phenotype. CDR1 is SGHDT and CDR2 is YYEEEE in the germline V gene. Trimming removed 0 bases at V and 3 bases at J, with 13 bases between. The CDR3 consists of 15 residues. MiXCR, run by TCRdb on the PCR reads, gives a single entry per CDR3 protein. The data hold about half a million distinct CDR3 sequences, with around 25% observed a single time. The origin of this receptor is a human donor in good health. Some libraries in this study had Jurkat cell RNA spiked in. Sample: naive CD8+ T cells from blood, with Jurkat cell RNA spiked in. The subset: FACS-sorted CD8+CD4-CCR7+CD45RA+ naive T cells. The rearrangement joins TRBV5-6 to TRBJ2-7, with D perhaps TRBD1 or TRBD2 (6 bases each). The CDR3 DNA reads TGTGCCAGCAGCTTGGTAGGGGGGAGAGGCTACGAGCAGTACTTC. This encodes CASSLVGGRGYEQYF.